The 28 T cell receptor beta chains below come from one sample, sequenced in a study of Ad26.COV2.S vaccination and SARS-CoV-2 variants. This table comes from immunoSEQ multiplex PCR, and its TCRdb copy is limited to in-frame clones, with some not included. The sample contains around 370,000 clones, 70% to 90% of which appear only once. Specified treatment: 15 to 20 received Ad26.COV2.S at low or high dose, single or two shots; about 5 received placebo; per-sample allocation not given. The study sampled participants on day 63 after the first vaccine or placebo injection. The sequencing used peripheral blood, collected in a trial of Ad26.COV2.S vaccine versus placebo. These receptors all come from a person aged 18 to 59 who received the Ad26.COV2.S COVID-19 vaccine or a placebo.

The chain carries TRBV5-5 and TRBJ2-2, with 8 bases identical to TRBD2. V shed 4 bases, J shed 5 bases, and the junction held 13 bases outside the gene matches. The V gene's germline CDR1 is SGHKS and CDR2 YYEKEE (reference sequence). The CDR3 runs to 17 residues. The CDR3 protein is CASSPSGAGGGTGELFF. CDR3 nucleotides: TGTGCCAGCAGCCCCTCGGGTGCGGGGGGAGGGACCGGGGAGCTGTTTTTT.

J is TRBJ2-5 and V is TRBV6-5, with TRBD1 matching over 7 bases. The CDR3 length is 15 residues. V was clipped by 2 bases and J by 5 bases; unmatched bases: 8. Germline V lookup: CDR1 MNHEY, CDR2 SVGAGI. CDR3 sequence reads: CASSYGTEIGETQYF. The CDR3 DNA sequence: TGTGCCAGCAGTTACGGGACAGAGATTGGGGAGACCCAGTACTTC.

This chain links TRBV19 with TRBJ2-1; 7 positions match TRBD1. Germline CDR1 is LNHDA and CDR2 is SQIVND (reference sequence). The CDR3 sequence is 15 residues long. The junction had 5 bases not matched to a gene; V was cut back by 1 base and J by 5 bases. The CDR3 protein is CASSIAGRGNNEQFF. Written as DNA, the CDR3 is TGTGCCAGTAGTATAGCTGGCAGGGGGAACAATGAGCAGTTCTTC.

This sequence joins TRBV6-5 and TRBJ2-3; TRBD1 is a possible D gene (6 bases). The germline CDR1 and CDR2 sequences are MNHEY and SVGAGI. The ends were cut back, 6 bases at V and 6 bases at J, with 16 bases in the middle. CDR3 size: 14 residues. This CDR3 is CASSFGQMPDTQYF. CDR3 bases: TGTGCCAGCAGCTTCGGACAGATGCCCGATACGCAGTATTTT.

This clone was detected only a few times. The V and J genes are TRBV3-1 (or the pseudogene TRBV3-2) and TRBJ1-1; 8 positions match TRBD1. J lost 1 base, V lost 4 bases, and 2 bases had no gene match. The germline CDR1 and CDR2 sequences are LGHDT and YNNKEL (reference sequence). The CDR3 consists of 14 residues. CDR3 DNA sequence: TGTGCCAGCAGCCTTGGGACAGGGAACACTGAAGCTTTCTTT. This encodes CASSLGTGNTEAFF.

CDR3 coding DNA: TGTGCCAGCAGCGCCCAAAGGACTAGCGGCGACAATGAGCAGTTCTTC. Translation gives CASSAQRTSGDNEQFF. The gene calls are TRBV9 and TRBJ2-1; the match to TRBD2 covers 10 bases. The CDR3 runs 16 residues. Per the germline V gene, CDR1 is SGDLS and CDR2 is YYNGEE. V lost 3 bases to trimming and J lost 5 bases; unmatched junction nucleotides: 8.

The gene calls are TRBV5-1 and TRBJ2-3; a possible D gene is TRBD2 (6 bases). The length of the CDR3 is 19 residues. The ends were cut back, 4 bases at V and 2 bases at J, with 26 bases in the middle. Per the germline V gene, CDR1 is SGHRS and CDR2 is YFSETQ. The CDR3: CASSRGWGGGKVNTDTQYF. In DNA, the CDR3 is TGCGCCAGCAGCCGGGGATGGGGTGGGGGGAAAGTCAACACAGATACGCAGTATTTT.

This rearrangement joins TRBV5-4 to TRBJ2-7; D unclear. CDR3 length: 13 amino acids. Trimming stripped 4 bases from V and 7 bases from J, with 15 bases between. Germline CDR1 SGHNT, CDR2 YYREEE (reference sequence). Written as DNA, the CDR3 is TGTGCCAGCAGCCCGGCAGGATCTGCGGAGCAGTACTTC. As protein: CASSPAGSAEQYF.

The rearrangement links TRBV7-6 to TRBJ2-3; possible D gene TRBD2, 5 bases. The germline V gene encodes CDR1 SGHVS and CDR2 FNYEAQ. Trimming took off 5 bases at V and 0 bases at J, with 12 bases between the two ends. The CDR3 length is 15 residues. CDR3: CASSQRRTSTDTQYF. For the CDR3, the DNA is TGTGCCAGCAGCCAGCGTAGGACTAGCACAGATACGCAGTATTTT.

This clone was observed once. The rearrangement uses TRBV7-9 and TRBJ2-1, with 12 bases lining up with TRBD2. Germline CDR1 reads SEHNR; CDR2 reads FQNEAQ (reference sequence). The CDR3 spans 15 residues. The CDR3 nucleotides read TGTGCATCGATGCTGGCTAGCGGGAGGGCCGGTGAGCAGTTCTTC. Translated, it gives CASMLASGRAGEQFF.

The chain recombines TRBV27 with TRBJ1-5; unclear D gene. V gave up 5 bases and J gave up 4 bases, with 6 bases separating them. The CDR3 loop spans 12 amino acids. From germline, CDR1 is MNHEY and CDR2 SMNVEV (reference sequence). The DNA for the CDR3 is TGTGCCAGCAGTAGCAGGAATCAGCCCCAGCATTTT. Its translation: CASSSRNQPQHF.

CDR3 region: CASSFMLYNEQFF. CDR3 in DNA: TGCGCCAGCAGCTTTATGCTGTACAATGAGCAGTTCTTC. The chain recombines TRBV5-1 with TRBJ2-1, with D unclear. V dropped 2 bases and J dropped 4 bases, with 7 bases sitting between them. The CDR3 extends over 13 amino acids. The V gene's germline CDR1 is SGHRS and CDR2 YFSETQ.

V gene TRBV4-1 combines with J gene TRBJ1-1; D is unresolved. CDR3 length: 14 residues. The germline gives CDR1 MGHRA, CDR2 YSYEKL. The V end lost 1 base, the J end lost 4 bases, and 10 bases lay between the germline ends. The CDR3 DNA sequence: TGCGCCAGCAGCCAAGTAGGTGAGGGCACTGAAGCTTTCTTT. Translated: CASSQVGEGTEAFF.

This CDR3 reads CASSHLTGMSYEQYF. The CDR3 DNA sequence: TGTGCCAGCAGCCACCTCACAGGGATGAGCTACGAGCAGTACTTC. The genes are TRBV3-1 (or the pseudogene TRBV3-2) and TRBJ2-7, with TRBD1 as a possible D gene (6 bases). Trimming left V 3 bases short and J 3 bases short, with 15 bases between. There are 15 residues in the CDR3. The germline V gene encodes CDR1 LGHDT and CDR2 YNNKEL (reference sequence).

The J gene is TRBJ2-6, the V gene TRBV9; D is unclear. V dropped 4 bases and J dropped 0 bases, with 8 bases sitting between them. CDR3 length equals 15 residues. CDR1 is SGDLS and CDR2 is YYNGEE in the germline V gene. Here the CDR3 reads CASSQDGSGANVLTF. DNA of the CDR3: TGTGCCAGCAGCCAAGACGGCTCTGGGGCCAACGTCCTGACTTTC.

The chain uses TRBV5-1 and TRBJ2-2; TRBD1 matches 8 bases. The CDR3 extends over 17 amino acids. V gave up 4 bases and J gave up 0 bases; unmatched junction bases: 8. Germline V gene data show CDR1 as SGHRS and CDR2 as YFSETQ. CDR3 bases: TGCGCCAGCAGCCCGGGGACAGGCGCGACGAACACCGGGGAGCTGTTTTTT. Protein: CASSPGTGATNTGELFF.

This rearrangement joins TRBV29-1 to TRBJ2-7, with TRBD2 identical over 8 bases. The trim removed 3 bases at V and 6 bases at J, leaving 13 bases unmatched. Germline V CDR1 and CDR2: SQVTM, ANQGSEA. The CDR3 has 15 amino acids. The CDR3 protein is CSVDTTAGGRAEQYF. The DNA for the CDR3 is TGCAGCGTTGACACGACGGCGGGAGGTCGGGCCGAGCAGTACTTC.

The CDR3 is CASNRGATDTQYF. The CDR3 nucleotides read TGTGCCAGCAATCGTGGGGCAACAGATACGCAGTATTTT. The chain has TRBV9 and TRBJ2-3; D may be TRBD1 (5 bases). V was clipped by 6 bases and J by 3 bases, with 11 bases between them. CDR3 length equals 13 residues. CDR1 is SGDLS and CDR2 is YYNGEE in the germline V gene.

V and J are TRBV5-4 and TRBJ2-7, with D possibly TRBD1 on 6 matching bases. Per the germline V gene, CDR1 is SGHNT and CDR2 is YYREEE (reference sequence). This CDR3 is built from 14 residues. Trimming cost V 4 bases and J 7 bases, with 18 bases left between them. The CDR3 loop is CASSHRSQGTEQYF. The DNA for the CDR3 is TGTGCCAGCAGCCACAGATCACAGGGTACGGAGCAGTACTTC.

This clone turned up a few times. The V call is TRBV30, the J call TRBJ1-3; no definite D call. Trimming took off 5 bases at V and 2 bases at J, with 13 bases between the two ends. CDR1 GTSNPN and CDR2 SVGIG come from the germline V gene (reference sequence). The CDR3 extends over 14 amino acids. The chain's CDR3 is CAWAVAWTGNTIYF. The DNA for the CDR3 is TGTGCCTGGGCAGTAGCGTGGACTGGAAACACCATATATTTT.

The rearrangement uses TRBV7-2 and TRBJ1-1; D ambiguous. V was pared by 3 bases and J by 6 bases, with 8 bases between. The CDR3 is made up of 12 amino acids. CDR1 SGHTA and CDR2 FQGNSA come from the germline V gene. The CDR3 sequence: CASSLRAPEAFF. Written as DNA, the CDR3 is TGTGCCAGCAGCTTGAGGGCCCCTGAAGCTTTCTTT.

J is TRBJ2-5 and V is TRBV3-1 (or the pseudogene TRBV3-2); 7 bases are shared with TRBD2. This CDR3 contains 13 residues. In germline, CDR1 is LGHDT, CDR2 YNNKEL (reference sequence). V shed 3 bases, J shed 5 bases, and the junction held 3 bases outside the gene matches. CDR3 region: CASSHRTSETQYF. In DNA form, the CDR3 reads TGTGCCAGCAGCCATAGGACTAGTGAGACCCAGTACTTC.

The chain joins TRBV5-5 to TRBJ2-7; tentative D call: TRBD2 (5 bases). Germline loops: CDR1 SGHKS, CDR2 YYEKEE (reference sequence). CDR3 length: 16 residues. V lost 1 base and J lost 5, with 19 bases in between. CDR3 sequence: CASSLWVGWTGDEQYF. Written as DNA, the CDR3 is TGTGCCAGCAGCTTGTGGGTCGGATGGACTGGCGACGAGCAGTACTTC.

The J gene is TRBJ1-2, the V gene TRBV3-1 (or the pseudogene TRBV3-2); TRBD1 is a possible D gene (6 bases). Germline CDR1 is LGHDT and CDR2 is YNNKEL (reference sequence). V gave up 4 bases and J gave up 8 bases, with 23 bases separating them. This CDR3 has 16 residues. CDR3 sequence reads: CASSRSSGGRRGGYTF. Here the CDR3 DNA reads TGTGCCAGCAGCCGTTCCTCCGGGGGGCGAAGGGGAGGCTACACCTTC.

V is TRBV7-6 and J is TRBJ2-2, with TRBD2 as a possible D gene (5 bases). CDR3 length: 17 residues. Germline assignment: CDR1 SGHVS and CDR2 FNYEAQ. Trimming removed 5 bases at V and 0 bases at J, with 16 bases between. The CDR3 DNA follows: TGTGCCAGCAGCCCTCATCTAGCCCCATCGAACACCGGGGAGCTGTTTTTT. It encodes CASSPHLAPSNTGELFF.

CDR3 amino acids: CASSLAWTGELFF. CDR3 in DNA: TGTGCCAGCAGCTTGGCCTGGACCGGGGAGCTGTTTTTT. V is TRBV5-6 and J is TRBJ2-2; no firm D call. V was clipped by 0 bases and J by 5 bases, with 5 bases between them. CDR1 and CDR2 from the germline V gene are SGHDT and YYEEEE. This CDR3 has 13 amino acids. Full variable domain (missing parts from reference TRBV5-6 and TRBJ2-2): DAGVTQSPTHLIKTRGQQVTLRCSPKSGHDTVSWYQQALGQGPQFIFQYYEEEERQRGNFPDRFSGHQFPNYSSELNVNALLLGDSALYLCASSLAWTGELFFGEGSRLTVL.

CDR3 residues: CASSRDRTLYEQYF. DNA of the CDR3: TGTGCCAGCAGCCGGGACAGGACACTCTACGAGCAGTACTTC. This chain links TRBV7-9 with TRBJ2-7; TRBD1 aligns across 8 bases. The CDR3 has 14 amino acids. Germline V CDR1 and CDR2: SEHNR, FQNEAQ (reference sequence). The V and J ends lost 5 bases and 3 bases, in that order; junction bases with no gene match: 6.

The chain links TRBV5-1 to TRBJ2-7; either TRBD1 or TRBD2 may fit D (5 bases each). This CDR3 is built from 16 residues. Between the trimmed V and J ends, which lost 0 bases and 2 bases, there was a span of 15 bases. Germline values: CDR1 SGHRS, CDR2 YFSETQ. In DNA form, the CDR3 reads TGCGCCAGCAGCTTGGGACCCCGGGACGGAACCTACGAGCAGTACTTC. Translated, it gives CASSLGPRDGTYEQYF.